These T cell receptor beta chains were read from a single sample in a study of shared clonotypes between healthy human individuals. Some clones are missing from TCRdb's copy, which holds only in-frame ones; the method was immunoSEQ multiplex PCR. The table shows over 2 million clones, with around 95% occurring only once. Sequencing was performed on naive CD4+ T cells sorted from blood. Receptors were obtained from a man between 18 and 29 years old in good health. Each CDR3 is given with its conserved first and last residue. A D gene is named only where the DNA matches it firmly. Some rows mark clone size as missing; the rest say once, few, many or name a class of expanded clone.

J gene | V gene | clone size | D gene | CDR3 DNA | CDR3 protein
TRBJ2-3 | TRBV13 | - | - | TGTGCCAGCAGCACTGGCCCACCAGATACGCAGTATTTT | CASSTGPPDTQYF
TRBJ1-6 | TRBV28 | - | - | TGTGCCAGCAGTTTAGGACAAGATTCACCCCTCCACTTT | CASSLGQDSPLHF
TRBJ2-2 | TRBV5-1 | - | TRBD1 | TGCGCCAGCAGCTTGGTGACAGGGGATTATACCGGGGAGCTGTTTTTT | CASSLVTGDYTGELFF
TRBJ1-5 | TRBV7-2 | - | TRBD1 | TGTGCCAGCAGCTTAGGACAGGGGATCAATCAGCCCCAGCATTTT | CASSLGQGINQPQHF
TRBJ1-5 | TRBV18 | - | TRBD1 | TGTGCCAGCTCACCACAGACAGGGTCCAATCAGCCCCAGCATTTT | CASSPQTGSNQPQHF
TRBJ1-2 | TRBV6-5 | - | - | TGTGCCAGCAGTTCGACAGACACTAACTATGGCTACACCTTC | CASSSTDTNYGYTF
TRBJ1-6 | TRBV27 | - | - | TGTGCCAGCACCGGGGTAGTAGGTTCACCCCTCCACTTT | CASTGVVGSPLHF
TRBJ2-2 | TRBV7-2 | - | - | TGTGCCAGCAGCACCCGGGACGCCGCGAACACCGGGGAGCTGTTTTTT | CASSTRDAANTGELFF
TRBJ1-3 | TRBV7-2 | - | - | TGTGCCAGCAGCTCAGCGTGGGGCTCTGGAAACACCATATATTTT | CASSSAWGSGNTIYF
TRBJ1-6 | TRBV5-1 | - | TRBD1 | TGCGCCAGCAGCTTAGCCCAGGGACAGGGATATAATTCACCCCTCCACTTT | CASSLAQGQGYNSPLHF
TRBJ2-1 | TRBV18 | - | - | TGTGCCAGCTCACCCTCTTTGGGTGAAGTCGAGTTCTTC | CASSPSLGEVEFF
TRBJ2-7 | TRBV14 | - | - | TGTGCCAGCAGCCGTCAGGGGCGGGGGGAGCAGTACTTC | CASSRQGRGEQYF
TRBJ1-2 | TRBV30 | once | - | TGTGCCTGGAGTTATTCGAGGACATCCCTAATAGATTCAGGCTACACCTTC | CAWSYSRTSLIDSGYTF